The clone carrying this T cell receptor beta chain was counted between two and nine times. What it binds is unknown. The PCR employed 60 Vbeta primers together with 13 Jbeta primers. Clones were read by immunoSEQ multiplex PCR, and TCRdb kept only the in-frame ones, dropping some. Seen here are about 180,000 clones, roughly 75% observed once, and the top ten hold 1%. These data originate in a study of cytomegalovirus exposure and HLA in healthy donors. Study-level points and caveats: The number of N-insertions in an Asian-associated ancestry cluster was reportedly below the approximately 600-donor mean in a later analysis. The only immune exposure information that was available was CMV serostatus. TCR beta chains numbering some 160 were designated cytomegalovirus-associated. A later analysis revealed that TCR association rates differed between HLA loci, peaking at DRB1 and bottoming out at HLA-C.

Germline loops: CDR1 SGHVT, CDR2 SQSDAQ. Trimming shortened V by 2 bases and J by 9 bases, and 17 bases separated the two germline ends. The CDR3 loop spans 15 amino acids. The J gene is TRBJ1-5, the V gene TRBV7-4; D is ambiguous. The receptor comes from a woman aged 50 to 60 in good health and CMV-seropositive. The sequencing input was PBMCs. The CDR3 sequence: CASSLMGKRDRPQHF. As DNA, the CDR3 is TGTGCCAGCAGCTTAATGGGCAAACGGGATAGGCCCCAGCATTTT. Drawing the rest from reference TRBV7-4 and TRBJ1-5, the complete variable domain is GAGVSQSPRYKVAKRGRDVALRCDSISGHVTLYWYRQTLGQGSEVLTYSQSDAQRDKSGRPSGRFSAERPERSVSTLKIQRTEQGDSAVYLCASSLMGKRDRPQHFGDGTRLSIL.